These T cell receptor beta chains were read from a single sample in a study of blood T cell repertoires in COVID-19. Produced via immunoSEQ multiplex PCR; TCRdb's table is partial and in-frame only. The sample shows approximately 94,000 clones, 70% to 90% of them seen only once. Sequencing was done on a sample of peripheral blood. These receptors all stem from a woman in her 70s with acute or convalescent COVID-19. The CDR3 runs from the conserved cysteine through the conserved F or W. The order of the fields is V gene, clone size, J gene, D gene, CDR3 DNA, CDR3 protein. A D gene is named only where the DNA matches it firmly. A row's size may be missing; if present it is once, few, many or a size class.

TRBV18	NA	TRBJ2-2	TRBD2	TGTGCCAGCTCACCACTAGCTAGCGGGATCACCGGGGAGCTGTTTTTT	CASSPLASGITGELFF
TRBV5-1	NA	TRBJ2-3	NA	TGCGCCAGCAGCTCTGGACTACCTCGGGTTTTT	CASSSGLPRVF
TRBV6-5	NA	TRBJ1-1	TRBD1	TGTGCCAGCAGGGGGACAGGGACCTACACTGAAGCTTTCTTT	CASRGTGTYTEAFF
TRBV5-1	NA	TRBJ1-5	NA	TGCGCCAGCAGCTTGGAAGGACAGAACAATCAGCCCCAGCATTTT	CASSLEGQNNQPQHF
TRBV28	NA	TRBJ2-5	NA	TGTGCCAGCAGTTCGCAGAAACTGGGGGGAAAAGAGACCCAGTACTTC	CASSSQKLGGKETQYF
TRBV28	NA	TRBJ2-5	NA	TGTGCCAGCAGTTCGAGACTAGTCCAAGAGACCCAGTACTTC	CASSSRLVQETQYF
TRBV4-1	NA	TRBJ2-5	TRBD1	TGCGCCAGCAGCCAAAGTGGACAGGGAAAAGAGACCCAGTACTTC	CASSQSGQGKETQYF
TRBV6-5	NA	TRBJ1-5	NA	TGTGCCAGCAGTTATACGGAGAGTCTGCCCCAGCATTTT	CASSYTESLPQHF
TRBV7-9	NA	TRBJ2-3	NA	TGTGCCAGCAGCACACAGGGCGGCACAGATACGCAGTATTTT	CASSTQGGTDTQYF
TRBV18	NA	TRBJ1-2	NA	TGTGCCAGCTCACCGCCAGGGGTCGATGGCTATGGCTACACCTTC	CASSPPGVDGYGYTF
TRBV5-1	NA	TRBJ2-3	NA	TGCGCCAGCAGCACTGTCCCCACCGAAGCGATTGAGCAGTATTTT	CASSTVPTEAIEQYF
TRBV3-1/TRBV3-2	few	TRBJ1-3	NA	TGTGCCAGCAGCCCCCAGTTGTCTGGAAACACCATATATTTT	CASSPQLSGNTIYF
TRBV7-2	NA	TRBJ2-3	TRBD2	TGTGCCAGCAGCTTAAGTGGGGGTTCACTAGCGGGGAGCACAGATACGCAGTATTTT	CASSLSGGSLAGSTDTQYF
TRBV20-1	once	TRBJ1-2	TRBD1	TGCAGTGCTAGTACGGGACAGGGGCGTAACTATGGCTACACCTTC	CSASTGQGRNYGYTF
TRBV4-1	NA	TRBJ2-1	TRBD2	TGCGCCAGCTACCCCACGGGGATGGCCCTAGCGGGAGGGCGGCAGTTCTTC	CASYPTGMALAGGRQFF
TRBV28	NA	TRBJ2-3	TRBD2	TGTGCCAGCAGTTTTCTTGCGGGAGGGACAGATACGCAGTATTTT	CASSFLAGGTDTQYF
TRBV6-5	NA	TRBJ2-7	TRBD1	TGTGCCAGCAGTTACTCGTCCCGACAGGGGTCCTACGAGCAGTACTTC	CASSYSSRQGSYEQYF
TRBV5-4	NA	TRBJ1-4	TRBD1	TGTGCCAGCAGCGACGGGACAGAGATTAATGAAAAACTGTTTTTT	CASSDGTEINEKLFF
TRBV10-3	NA	TRBJ2-2	TRBD2	TGTGCCATCAGGGGGGACTATCTTACCGGGGAGCTGTTTTTT	CAIRGDYLTGELFF
TRBV5-1	few	TRBJ2-2	TRBD1	TGCGCCAGCAGTCAGACAGGGGGCACCGGGGAGCTGTTTTTT	CASSQTGGTGELFF
TRBV7-8	NA	TRBJ2-2	NA	TGTGCCAGCAGCTTAGACCGACTTCAGACAGGCTCGAGCCGCGGGGAGCTGTTTTTT	CASSLDRLQTGSSRGELFF
TRBV7-2	NA	TRBJ2-3	TRBD2	TGTGCCAGCAGCTCGACGGGGAGGGCGGATACGCAGTATTTT	CASSSTGRADTQYF
TRBV18	once	TRBJ2-7	TRBD2	TGTGCCAGCTCCGACCAAGCGGGGGGATACGAGCAGTACTTC	CASSDQAGGYEQYF
TRBV27	NA	TRBJ1-6	NA	TGTGCCAGCAGTCGTGGCAGGGCAGATAATTCACCCCTCCACTTT	CASSRGRADNSPLHF
TRBV11-3	NA	TRBJ2-1	TRBD2	TGTGCCAGCAGCTTAGAGGCAACTAGCGGGATTAACAATGAGCAGTTCTTC	CASSLEATSGINNEQFF
TRBV5-6	NA	TRBJ2-7	TRBD2	TGTGCCAGCAGCCTTAGCGGGAGTGCCTACGAGCAGTACTTC	CASSLSGSAYEQYF
TRBV27	NA	TRBJ2-1	TRBD2	TGTGCCAGCAGCGGACTAGCGGCGTACAATGAGCAGTTCTTC	CASSGLAAYNEQFF
TRBV18	NA	TRBJ2-7	TRBD1	TGTGCCAGCTCACCATCCGGGACAGGGTATTCCGCAACCTACGAGCAGTACTTC	CASSPSGTGYSATYEQYF
TRBV19	NA	TRBJ1-5	NA	TGTGCCAGTAGTGACTATAGCAATCAGCCCCAGCATTTT	CASSDYSNQPQHF
TRBV15	NA	TRBJ2-2	TRBD1	TGTGCCACCAGCAGACAGGGGGCAATGAGCGGGGAGCTGTTTTTT	CATSRQGAMSGELFF
TRBV6-5	once	TRBJ1-4	TRBD1	TGTGCCAGCAGGGACAGGGGGCTTGAAAAACTGTTTTTT	CASRDRGLEKLFF
TRBV18	NA	TRBJ2-5	NA	TGTGCCAGCTCACTATCGAGAGGGGAGACCCAGTACTTC	CASSLSRGETQYF
TRBV4-1	NA	TRBJ1-1	TRBD1	TGCGCCAGCAGCCAAGACGGGACAGGGATCACTGAAGCTTTCTTT	CASSQDGTGITEAFF
TRBV9	NA	TRBJ2-2	NA	TGTGCCAGCAGCGTAGTTGAGGCACTGGCGAACACCGGGGAGCTGTTTTTT	CASSVVEALANTGELFF
TRBV5-1	NA	TRBJ1-3	NA	TGCGCCAGCAGCGACCAGGGGATAGACTCTGGAAACACCATATATTTT	CASSDQGIDSGNTIYF
TRBV9	NA	TRBJ2-3	TRBD2	TGTGCCAGCAGCCCTGGGACTAACCACAACTACCGCACAGATACGCAGTATTTT	CASSPGTNHNYRTDTQYF
TRBV6-5	NA	TRBJ2-7	NA	TGTGCCAGCACCTCAGGACTTACCCAAAAGCAGTACTTC	CASTSGLTQKQYF
TRBV7-8	NA	TRBJ1-5	TRBD1	TGTGCCAGCAGCCCAACAGGGGGCTTAGTTCAGCCCCAGCATTTT	CASSPTGGLVQPQHF
TRBV28	NA	TRBJ2-3	TRBD1	TGTGCCAGCAGCGTGGGACAGAGGGTTTGGGATACGCAGTATTTT	CASSVGQRVWDTQYF
TRBV12-3/TRBV12-4	NA	TRBJ1-2	NA	TGTGCCAGCAAAGCAGGGAACTATGGCTACACCTTC	CASKAGNYGYTF
TRBV6-4	few	TRBJ1-6	NA	TGTGCCAGCAGTGACTCGGTAGGGAGCTCCTATAATTCACCCCTCCACTTT	CASSDSVGSSYNSPLHF
TRBV5-5	NA	TRBJ1-5	NA	TGTGCCAGCAGCTTGGTCGGGGGTTCGGTTAAGCCCCAGCATTTT	CASSLVGGSVKPQHF
TRBV9	once	TRBJ1-6	TRBD1	TGTGCCAGCAGCGAACAGGGGAGTTCACCCCTCCACTTT	CASSEQGSSPLHF
TRBV27	once	TRBJ2-5	TRBD1	TGTGCCAGCAGTCTCCGGGACAGGGGTTCTCAAGAGACCCAGTACTTC	CASSLRDRGSQETQYF
TRBV6-5	NA	TRBJ1-6	TRBD1	TGTGCCAGCAGTTACTCTGGGACAGAGAATTCACCCCTCCACTTT	CASSYSGTENSPLHF
TRBV29-1	NA	TRBJ2-7	TRBD2	TGCAGCGTTGTAGGCGGCAGCGGGACCTACGAGCAGTACTTC	CSVVGGSGTYEQYF
TRBV5-1	NA	TRBJ2-2	NA	TGCGCCAGCAGCTTGGTAGCGACGAACACCGGGGAGCTGTTTTTT	CASSLVATNTGELFF
TRBV5-6	NA	TRBJ2-7	NA	TGTGCCAGCAGCTTACAGGCGCCCTACGAGCAGTACTTC	CASSLQAPYEQYF
TRBV7-6	NA	TRBJ1-5	NA	TGTGCCAGCAGCTTAAATCAGGGTTCGGGTCAGCCCCAGCATTTT	CASSLNQGSGQPQHF
TRBV5-1	NA	TRBJ2-7	TRBD1	TGCGCCAGCAGTTACAGGGGGACAACCTACGAGCAGTACTTC	CASSYRGTTYEQYF